The rows below give T cell receptor beta chains drawn from one sample of a study of control samples from healthy donors and cancer patients. The data were produced by immunoSEQ multiplex PCR, yet TCRdb's version contains in-frame clones alone and is incomplete. The table shows approximately 150,000 clones, with less than 95% occurring only once. The source material was blood. Receptors were obtained from a man aged 18 to 35 in good health. CDR3s include the opening cysteine and the closing phenylalanine or tryptophan. Fields, in order: clone size, V gene, J gene, D gene, CDR3 DNA, CDR3 protein. The D gene is left open where the match is weak. Where a row states a size, it is once, few, many or the class of an expanded clone; other rows omit it.

>-|TRBV6-2/TRBV6-3|TRBJ2-7|TRBD1
TGTGCCAGCAGTTACGGCAGGGGGCTCTATCACGAGCAGTACTTC
CASSYGRGLYHEQYF
>-|TRBV12-5|TRBJ2-7|TRBD2
TGTGCTAGTGGTTTGGTAATGGCAGGGAGGGACGAGCAGTACTTC
CASGLVMAGRDEQYF
>-|TRBV28|TRBJ1-2|-
TGTGCCAGCAGACAGGAATCGGTTGGCTACACCTTC
CASRQESVGYTF
>-|TRBV6-5|TRBJ2-5|-
TGTGCCAGCAGGACGGGTGAGACCCAGTACTTC
CASRTGETQYF
>-|TRBV30|TRBJ2-5|-
TGTGCCGGAAGTAGCTTCCAAGAGACCCAGTACTTC
CAGSSFQETQYF
>-|TRBV19|TRBJ1-1|-
TGTGCCAGTAGTATTCTGACAGGGAACACTGAAGCTTTCTTT
CASSILTGNTEAFF
>-|TRBV14|TRBJ2-3|-
TGTGCCAGCAGCGTCTCCTATACTAGCACAGATACGCAGTATTTT
CASSVSYTSTDTQYF
>-|TRBV18|TRBJ2-3|-
TGTGCCAGCTCACCAAGGAGTGGCGGCACAGATACGCAGTATTTT
CASSPRSGGTDTQYF
>-|TRBV5-4|TRBJ2-3|-
TGTGCCAGCAGCGGGGGGTTCTACACAGATACGCAGTATTTT
CASSGGFYTDTQYF
>-|TRBV2|TRBJ1-2|-
TGTGCCAGCCGAGTAGGGGGGGCTGACTATGGCTACACCTTC
CASRVGGADYGYTF
>-|TRBV6-5|TRBJ2-5|-
TGTGCCAGCAGTTATGGCCAAGAGACCCAGTACTTC
CASSYGQETQYF
>-|TRBV5-1|TRBJ2-2|-
TGCGCCAGCAGCTTGGCAGGGGGAGGCACCGGGGAGCTGTTTTTT
CASSLAGGGTGELFF
>-|TRBV4-3|TRBJ2-7|-
TGCGCCAGCAGCCAAGAGTTGAGCTCCTACGAGCAGTACTTC
CASSQELSSYEQYF
>once|TRBV3-1/TRBV3-2|TRBJ2-3|TRBD2
TGTGCCAGCAGCCAAGGGACTAGCGGGGGGTTTAGCACAGATACGCAGTATTTT
CASSQGTSGGFSTDTQYF
>-|TRBV7-2|TRBJ2-5|-
TGTGCCAGCAGCTTAGGCACAGTCTCAGAGACCCAGTACTTC
CASSLGTVSETQYF
>-|TRBV5-4|TRBJ2-3|TRBD2
TGTGCCAGCAGCTTGTGGGGGGGTTCCACAGATACGCAGTATTTT
CASSLWGGSTDTQYF
>-|TRBV5-6|TRBJ2-2|TRBD1
TGTGCCAGCAGCTTCAGGGGGCGCAACACCGGGGAGCTGTTTTTT
CASSFRGRNTGELFF
>few|TRBV6-4|TRBJ1-1|-
TGTGCCAGCAGTGCAATGGATAACACTGAAGCTTTCTTT
CASSAMDNTEAFF
>-|TRBV5-6|TRBJ1-1|TRBD1
TGTGCCAGCAGCTTAGCGGGACAGATGAACACTGAAGCTTTCTTT
CASSLAGQMNTEAFF
>-|TRBV6-5|TRBJ1-4|-
TGTGCCAGCAGTATCCTCAGGGAAGCTAATGAAAAACTGTTTTTT
CASSILREANEKLFF
>-|TRBV6-5|TRBJ2-1|TRBD2
TGTGCCAGCAGGGGGGGACTAGCGAATGAGCAGTTCTTC
CASRGGLANEQFF
>-|TRBV5-1|TRBJ2-7|-
TGCGCCAGCAGCTTGGCTCCCGGCCCCTACGAGCAGTACTTC
CASSLAPGPYEQYF
>-|TRBV12-3/TRBV12-4|TRBJ1-2|-
TGTGCCAGCACCTCCGGGCCCCATACGGGCTACACCTTC
CASTSGPHTGYTF
>-|TRBV7-8|TRBJ1-6|-
TGTGCCAGCAGCCCGCTTGAGACGTCACCCCTCCACTTT
CASSPLETSPLHF
>-|TRBV6-6|TRBJ1-5|-
TGTGCCAGCAGTTGGACAGCTAGCAATCAGCCCCAGCATTTT
CASSWTASNQPQHF
>few|TRBV12-1|TRBJ2-3|-
TGTGCCAGCAGCTTAGGGACATCCGGTGATACGCAGTATTTT
CASSLGTSGDTQYF
>-|TRBV11-2|TRBJ1-3|-
TGTGCCAGCAGCTGGAACCTCGTGGGTGGTGGAAACACCATATATTTT
CASSWNLVGGGNTIYF
>-|TRBV9|TRBJ2-1|TRBD2
TGTGCCAGCAGCGTAGCGGGGGGGCCGCTCAATGAGCAGTTCTTC
CASSVAGGPLNEQFF
>-|TRBV21-1|TRBJ1-1|-
TGTGCCAGCAGCTCGCGACGGACAGGGGGCACTGAAGCTTTCTTT
CASSSRRTGGTEAFF
>-|TRBV6-5|TRBJ1-4|-
TGTGCCAGCAGCCAGCAGGGGACCACTAATGAAAAACTGTTTTTT
CASSQQGTTNEKLFF
>-|TRBV6-5|TRBJ2-2|-
TGTGCCAGCAGTCCTCGAACTACGAACACCGGGGAGCTGTTTTTT
CASSPRTTNTGELFF
>-|TRBV5-6|TRBJ2-1|TRBD2
TGTGCCAGCAGCTCCCTTAAGCGGGACCTTCCCAATGAGCAGTTCTTC
CASSSLKRDLPNEQFF
>-|TRBV7-9|TRBJ2-2|-
TGTGCCAGCAGCTTAGAGTCTTTAGGGTCCACCGGGGAGCTGTTTTTT
CASSLESLGSTGELFF
>-|TRBV24-1|TRBJ2-5|-
TGTGCCACCAGTGTTGCAGGCATCGAAGAGACCCAGTACTTC
CATSVAGIEETQYF
>-|TRBV7-3|TRBJ2-1|TRBD1
TGTGCCAGCAGCTTGGGACCGGACAGGGGATTCGATGAGCAGTTCTTC
CASSLGPDRGFDEQFF
>-|TRBV11-2|TRBJ2-5|TRBD1
TGTGCCAGCAGCGGACAGGGAGGACTGAGAGAGACCCAGTACTTC
CASSGQGGLRETQYF
>-|TRBV6-1|TRBJ1-3|-
TGTGCCAGCAGTGAAGGGGGCCGCCCTGGAAACACCATATATTTT
CASSEGGRPGNTIYF
>-|TRBV6-5|TRBJ1-3|TRBD1
TGTGCCAGCAGTAGGACAGGGGGTGGAAACACCATATATTTT
CASSRTGGGNTIYF
>-|TRBV7-9|TRBJ2-1|-
TGTGCCAGCAGCTTAGTTCGCGGCCGGTCCGAGCAGTTCTTC
CASSLVRGRSEQFF
>-|TRBV30|TRBJ2-7|-
TGTGCCTGGAGTAGTGACACACCCTACGAGCAGTACTTC
CAWSSDTPYEQYF
>-|TRBV5-6|TRBJ1-3|-
TGTGCCAGCAGCTTTCAGGGGATAACTGGAAACACCATATATTTT
CASSFQGITGNTIYF
>-|TRBV14|TRBJ1-2|-
TGTGCCAGCAGCGTTACAGGGAAAGGCTACACCTTC
CASSVTGKGYTF
>-|TRBV6-6|TRBJ2-7|-
TGTGCCAGCAGCCTCGGGACTTCTTACGAGCAGTACTTC
CASSLGTSYEQYF
>-|TRBV11-3|TRBJ2-4|-
TGTGCCAGCAGCTTAGATAGGGGGATAAACATTCAGTACTTC
CASSLDRGINIQYF
>once|TRBV30|TRBJ1-1|-
TGTGCCTGCACTTGGCAGAATAGTGAAGCTTTCTTT
CACTWQNSEAFF
>once|TRBV6-4|TRBJ2-3|TRBD2
TGTGCCAGCAGTCCTAGCGGGGGGGCCACAGATACGCAGTATTTT
CASSPSGGATDTQYF
>-|TRBV4-1|TRBJ2-7|-
TGCGCCAGCAGCCGGAACCAAGGGGACCTCTACGAGCAGTACTTC
CASSRNQGDLYEQYF
>once|TRBV2|TRBJ2-2|-
TGTGCCAGTAAGATAGGACTCCTAAACACCGGGGAGCTGTTTTTT
CASKIGLLNTGELFF
>-|TRBV7-7|TRBJ1-1|-
TGTGCCAGCAGCCTCGGGACGGTTGACACTGAAGCTTTCTTT
CASSLGTVDTEAFF
>once|TRBV5-1|TRBJ2-5|-
TGCGCCAGCAGCTCGGACTGGTACCAAGAGACCCAGTACTTC
CASSSDWYQETQYF
>-|TRBV11-3|TRBJ1-3|-
TGTGCCAGCAGCTCTGGATTCGGGGACACCATATATTTT
CASSSGFGDTIYF
>-|TRBV24-1|TRBJ2-7|TRBD1
TGTGCCACCAGTGACTCACCGGGACAGGGGGGCTACGAGCAGTACTTC
CATSDSPGQGGYEQYF